A single sample is the source of the 4 T cell receptor beta chains below, sequenced in a study of blood T cell repertoires in COVID-19 (dated by TCRdb to 2019 to 2021). The library was generated by the immunoSEQ multiplex PCR assay. TCRdb retrieved this table from immuneACCESS and kept in-frame rearrangements only. Not all clones are present; in checked studies, unresolved V genes account for under half, and no reason is known for the remainder. The sample table contains about 190,000 clones; only one count was recorded for roughly four fifths of them. Of the sample, more than 4.5% falls within the top ten clones. Material for sequencing was peripheral blood. These receptors all come from a woman between 65 and 79 years old with active or convalescent COVID-19.

The J gene is TRBJ2-7, the V gene TRBV30; D perhaps matches TRBD1 (6 bases). The germline V gene has CDR1 GTSNPN and CDR2 SVGIG (reference sequence). The CDR3 is 14 residues long. Trimming took 1 base from V and 9 from J, leaving 19 bases between them. The CDR3 DNA is TGTGCCTGGAGTGGAACTAACGGGACAAGTGGGCAGTACTTC. Translating it yields CAWSGTNGTSGQYF.

This clone appeared once. This chain uses TRBV19 with TRBJ2-7, with 14 bases lining up with TRBD2. CDR3 size: 17 residues. The V segment lost 6 bases and the J segment 3 bases; nucleotides outside the gene matches: 10. Per the germline V gene, CDR1 is LNHDA and CDR2 is SQIVND (reference sequence). The CDR3, as DNA: TGTGCCAGTAGCCTCAGACTAGCGGGAGGGCTAGTCTACGAGCAGTACTTC. It codes for CASSLRLAGGLVYEQYF.

The chain couples TRBV11-2 to TRBJ2-5; 12 bases map to TRBD2. The J segment lost 5 bases and the V segment lost 1 base, leaving 5 bases of the junction unmatched. CDR1 is SGHAT and CDR2 is FQNNGV in the germline V gene. The CDR3 runs 16 residues. The CDR3 DNA follows: TGTGCCAGCAGCTTAGGACTAGCGGGAGCCCGGGAGACCCAGTACTTC. This sequence encodes CASSLGLAGARETQYF. The whole variable domain, filled in from reference TRBV11-2 and TRBJ2-5, reads EAGVAQSPRYKIIEKRQSVAFWCNPISGHATLYWYQQILGQGPKLLIQFQNNGVVDDSQLPKDRFSAERLKGVDSTLKIQPAKLEDSAVYLCASSLGLAGARETQYFGPGTRLLVL.

This clone was detected once. Additional DNA sequences in this sample encode the identical CDR3. The V gene is TRBV5-1, the J gene TRBJ1-5; D unresolved. V was pared by 0 bases and J by 0 bases, with 7 bases between. In germline, CDR1 is SGHRS, CDR2 YFSETQ. The CDR3 totals 15 residues. As DNA, the CDR3 is TGCGCCAGCAGCTTGGGTGGCAATAGCAATCAGCCCCAGCATTTT. Residues: CASSLGGNSNQPQHF.